The entry that follows covers one T cell receptor beta chain sequence. The protocol was immunoSEQ multiplex PCR, while the TCRdb copy is restricted to in-frame clones and leaves out a portion. The sample lists about 81,000 clones; under 90% were seen once. The sample is drawn from a study of blood T cell repertoires in COVID-19. CDR3 size: 16 residues. V shed 3 bases and J shed 0 bases, with 13 bases lying between them. CDR1 and CDR2 from the germline V gene are WNHNN and SYGVQD (reference sequence). The receptor's source is a human donor in a cohort sampled during active COVID-19. Sequenced input: peripheral blood. V and J are TRBV10-1 and TRBJ2-3; D remains ambiguous. The CDR3 coding sequence is TGCGCCAGCAGTGATAGAGTGGAGAGAAGCACAGATACGCAGTATTTT. This sequence encodes CASSDRVERSTDTQYF.